This is a list of T cell receptor beta chains from one sample in a study of beta chain features in type 1 diabetes. Only in-frame clones appear in the TCRdb table, and some are missing; sequencing was by immunoSEQ multiplex PCR. The table includes some 410,000 clones, approximately 15% detected once. Sequences were obtained from naive CD4+ T cells from blood. Receptors originate from a man aged 25 to 40 in good health. Both conserved end residues are part of each CDR3. A D gene is named only where the DNA matches it firmly. Where a row states a size, it is once, few, many or the class of an expanded clone; other rows omit it.

d_gene: .
j_gene: TRBJ2-1
abundance: few
len: 13
v_gene: TRBV11-3
CDR3nt: TGTGCCAGCAGCTTAGATGAGGGCAATGAGCAGTTCTTC
CDR3aa: CASSLDEGNEQFF

d_gene: TRBD2
j_gene: TRBJ2-1
abundance: few
len: 22
v_gene: TRBV29-1
CDR3nt: TGCAGCGCCACACCCTACCACCACCGGGACAGGACCCGGACTAGCGGGAGCGATGAGCAGTTCTTC
CDR3aa: CSATPYHHRDRTRTSGSDEQFF

d_gene: .
j_gene: TRBJ1-6
abundance: .
len: 16
v_gene: TRBV7-2
CDR3nt: TGTGCCAGCAGCTTCAAAACCCGGGCCCCAAATTCACCCCTCCACTTT
CDR3aa: CASSFKTRAPNSPLHF

d_gene: .
j_gene: TRBJ2-3
abundance: few
len: 14
v_gene: TRBV18
CDR3nt: TGTGCCAGCTCACCACGACTCGGCACAGATACGCAGTATTTT
CDR3aa: CASSPRLGTDTQYF

d_gene: TRBD2
j_gene: TRBJ2-1
abundance: .
len: 14
v_gene: TRBV7-2
CDR3nt: TGTGCCAGCAGCTTAGTGTCCGGGAGGGATGAGCAGTTCTTC
CDR3aa: CASSLVSGRDEQFF

d_gene: .
j_gene: TRBJ2-5
abundance: few
len: 14
v_gene: TRBV7-9
CDR3nt: TGTGCCAGCACCGGTCGGACTTTTCAAGAGACCCAGTACTTC
CDR3aa: CASTGRTFQETQYF

d_gene: .
j_gene: TRBJ1-1
abundance: .
len: 14
v_gene: TRBV4-1
CDR3nt: TGCGCCAGCAGCCAAGGAATGGTGAACACTGAAGCTTTCTTT
CDR3aa: CASSQGMVNTEAFF

d_gene: .
j_gene: TRBJ2-4
abundance: few
len: 17
v_gene: TRBV4-1
CDR3nt: TGCGCCAGCAGCCAACCAACAGGGCCACTAGCCAAAAACATTCAGTACTTC
CDR3aa: CASSQPTGPLAKNIQYF

d_gene: .
j_gene: TRBJ1-5
abundance: .
len: 16
v_gene: TRBV7-2
CDR3nt: TGTGCCAGCAGCCCCTCCGGGGGCCGGGGGAATCAGCCCCAGCATTTT
CDR3aa: CASSPSGGRGNQPQHF

d_gene: .
j_gene: TRBJ2-2
abundance: .
len: 13
v_gene: TRBV30
CDR3nt: TGTGCCTGGAGCCACGGACAGCCCGGGGAGCTGTTTTTT
CDR3aa: CAWSHGQPGELFF

d_gene: TRBD2
j_gene: TRBJ2-7
abundance: .
len: 16
v_gene: TRBV7-9
CDR3nt: TGTGCCAGCAGCCCTCGAGGAATAGCGGGGGGGCGCGAGCAGTACTTC
CDR3aa: CASSPRGIAGGREQYF

d_gene: .
j_gene: TRBJ1-2
abundance: few
len: 14
v_gene: TRBV2
CDR3nt: TGTGCCAGCAGTGCCCAGGGCGGTGTTTATGGCTACACCTTC
CDR3aa: CASSAQGGVYGYTF

d_gene: .
j_gene: TRBJ2-6
abundance: many
len: 15
v_gene: TRBV29-1
CDR3nt: TGCAGCGTTACGCAGGGTAGCTCTGGGGCCAACGTCCTGACTTTC
CDR3aa: CSVTQGSSGANVLTF

d_gene: TRBD2
j_gene: TRBJ2-3
abundance: .
len: 16
v_gene: TRBV11-2
CDR3nt: TGTGCCAGCAGCTCCCATAGCGGGGGGGCTGCAGATACGCAGTATTTT
CDR3aa: CASSSHSGGAADTQYF

d_gene: TRBD2
j_gene: TRBJ2-1
abundance: .
len: 15
v_gene: TRBV9
CDR3nt: TGTGCCAGCAGCGCCTTGGGGGAGGGCCTAAATGAGCAGTTCTTC
CDR3aa: CASSALGEGLNEQFF

d_gene: .
j_gene: TRBJ2-1
abundance: few
len: 13
v_gene: TRBV9
CDR3nt: TGTGCCAGCAGCGTCAGAGGATCCGATGAGCAGTTCTTC
CDR3aa: CASSVRGSDEQFF

d_gene: .
j_gene: TRBJ2-5
abundance: .
len: 15
v_gene: TRBV7-2
CDR3nt: TGTGCCAGCAGCTTCCGGTTGGCCGGCCAAGAGACCCAGTACTTC
CDR3aa: CASSFRLAGQETQYF

d_gene: TRBD1
j_gene: TRBJ2-5
abundance: .
len: 15
v_gene: TRBV6-6
CDR3nt: TGTGCCAGCAGTTACCCGACAGGGGGTCAAGAGACCCAGTACTTC
CDR3aa: CASSYPTGGQETQYF

d_gene: .
j_gene: TRBJ1-1
abundance: few
len: 11
v_gene: TRBV15
CDR3nt: TGTGCCACCAGCAGAGCCCTCGTCGCTTTCTTT
CDR3aa: CATSRALVAFF

d_gene: TRBD1
j_gene: TRBJ1-6
abundance: few
len: 15
v_gene: TRBV4-3
CDR3nt: TGCGCCAGCAGCCCGGTTACTACAGGGGACTCACCCCTCCACTTT
CDR3aa: CASSPVTTGDSPLHF

d_gene: .
j_gene: TRBJ2-5
abundance: few
len: 12
v_gene: TRBV15
CDR3nt: TGTGCCACCAGCAGCCCCTTGGGGACCCAGTACTTC
CDR3aa: CATSSPLGTQYF

d_gene: .
j_gene: TRBJ2-3
abundance: few
len: 14
v_gene: TRBV5-1
CDR3nt: TGCGCCAGCAGCGGGGACCTTCAACGTCTTACGCAGTATTTT
CDR3aa: CASSGDLQRLTQYF

d_gene: TRBD1
j_gene: TRBJ1-2
abundance: .
len: 16
v_gene: TRBV15
CDR3nt: TGTGCCACCAGCAGAGATTGGGGACAGGGCTCGGGTGGCTACACCTTC
CDR3aa: CATSRDWGQGSGGYTF

d_gene: TRBD2
j_gene: TRBJ2-6
abundance: few
len: 17
v_gene: TRBV4-1
CDR3nt: TGCGCCAGCAGCCAACTAGCGGGCCCCGGGGGGGCCAACGTCCTGACTTTC
CDR3aa: CASSQLAGPGGANVLTF

d_gene: TRBD2
j_gene: TRBJ2-1
abundance: few
len: 15
v_gene: TRBV7-9
CDR3nt: TGTGCCAGCAGCTCCACTAGCGGGACACACAATGAGCAGTTCTTC
CDR3aa: CASSSTSGTHNEQFF

d_gene: TRBD1
j_gene: TRBJ2-3
abundance: .
len: 15
v_gene: TRBV4-2
CDR3nt: TGTGCCAGCAGCCAAGCGGGACAGGGTGGGGATACGCAGTATTTT
CDR3aa: CASSQAGQGGDTQYF

d_gene: .
j_gene: TRBJ2-7
abundance: few
len: 14
v_gene: TRBV7-2
CDR3nt: TGTGCCAGCAGCCTCGGGACAAAGCCCTACGAGCAGTACTTC
CDR3aa: CASSLGTKPYEQYF

d_gene: .
j_gene: TRBJ1-1
abundance: few
len: 15
v_gene: TRBV7-2
CDR3nt: TGTGCCAGCAGCCCATACGGACAGATGAACACTGAAGCTTTCTTT
CDR3aa: CASSPYGQMNTEAFF

d_gene: .
j_gene: TRBJ1-4
abundance: few
len: 16
v_gene: TRBV23-1
CDR3nt: TGCGCCAGCAGTCAACCCCGTTGGTGCACATGTGAAAAACTGTTTTTT
CDR3aa: CASSQPRWCTCEKLFF